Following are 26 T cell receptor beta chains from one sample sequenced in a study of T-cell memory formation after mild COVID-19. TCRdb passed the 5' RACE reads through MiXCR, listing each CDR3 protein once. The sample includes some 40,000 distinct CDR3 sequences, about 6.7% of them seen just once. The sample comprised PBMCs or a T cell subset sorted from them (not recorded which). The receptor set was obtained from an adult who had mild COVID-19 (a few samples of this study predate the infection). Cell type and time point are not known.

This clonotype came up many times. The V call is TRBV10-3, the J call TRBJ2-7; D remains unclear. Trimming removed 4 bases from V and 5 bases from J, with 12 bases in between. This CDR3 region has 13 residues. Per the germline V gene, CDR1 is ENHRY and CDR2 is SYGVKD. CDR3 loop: CAISGRADDEQYF. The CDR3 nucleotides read TGTGCCATCAGTGGGAGAGCTGACGACGAGCAGTACTTC.

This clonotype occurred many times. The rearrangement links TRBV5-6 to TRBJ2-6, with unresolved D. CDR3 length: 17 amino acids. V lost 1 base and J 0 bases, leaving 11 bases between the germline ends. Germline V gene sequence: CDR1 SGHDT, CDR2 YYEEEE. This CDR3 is CASSLNFRVSGANVLTF. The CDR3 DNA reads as TGTGCCAGCAGCTTGAACTTTCGGGTCTCTGGGGCCAACGTCCTGACTTTC.

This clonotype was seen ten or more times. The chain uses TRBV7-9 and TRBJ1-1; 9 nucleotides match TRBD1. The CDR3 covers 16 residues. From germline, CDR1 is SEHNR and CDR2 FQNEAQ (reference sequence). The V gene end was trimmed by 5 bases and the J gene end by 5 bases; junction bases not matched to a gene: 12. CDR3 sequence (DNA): TGTGCCAGCAGCCGATCCTCCGGGACAGGGCGGACTGAAGCTTTCTTT. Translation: CASSRSSGTGRTEAFF.

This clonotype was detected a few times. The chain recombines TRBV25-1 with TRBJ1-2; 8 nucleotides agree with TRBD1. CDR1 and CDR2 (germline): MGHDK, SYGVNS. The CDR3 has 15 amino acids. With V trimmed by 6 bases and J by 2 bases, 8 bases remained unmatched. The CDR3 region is CASSEPGQGNYGYTF. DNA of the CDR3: TGTGCCAGCAGCGAACCTGGACAGGGCAACTATGGCTACACCTTC.

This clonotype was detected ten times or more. CDR3 residues: CSVSDQMASGPTGELFF. The CDR3 DNA is TGCAGCGTATCGGACCAAATGGCGTCCGGGCCCACCGGGGAGCTGTTTTTT. The chain uses TRBV29-1 and TRBJ2-2; D is undetermined. The CDR3 length is 17 residues. The V end lost 6 bases, the J end lost 4 bases, and 24 bases lay between the germline ends. The germline V gene encodes CDR1 SQVTM and CDR2 ANQGSEA.

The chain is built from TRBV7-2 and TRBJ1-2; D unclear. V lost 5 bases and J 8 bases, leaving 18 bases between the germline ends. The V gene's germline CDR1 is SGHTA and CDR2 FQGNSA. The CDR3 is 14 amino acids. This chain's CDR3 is CASSLSSFGEGYTF. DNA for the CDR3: TGTGCCAGCAGCCTTAGTAGCTTTGGAGAGGGCTACACCTTC.

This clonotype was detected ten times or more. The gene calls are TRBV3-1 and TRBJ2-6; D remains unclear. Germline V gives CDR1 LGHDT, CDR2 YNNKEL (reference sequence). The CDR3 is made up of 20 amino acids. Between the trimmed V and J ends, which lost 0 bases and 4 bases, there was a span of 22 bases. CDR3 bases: TGTGCCAGCAGCCAAGAAGGATTCGAGCAAGGCCCCATGGGGGCCAACGTCCTGACTTTC. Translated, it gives CASSQEGFEQGPMGANVLTF.

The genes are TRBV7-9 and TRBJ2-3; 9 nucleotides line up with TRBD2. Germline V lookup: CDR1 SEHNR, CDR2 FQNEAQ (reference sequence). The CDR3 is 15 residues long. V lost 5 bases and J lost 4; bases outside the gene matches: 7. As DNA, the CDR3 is TGTGCCAGCAGCCAAACTAGCGGGTGGTCAGATACGCAGTATTTT. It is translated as CASSQTSGWSDTQYF.

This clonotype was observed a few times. The CDR3 nucleotides are TGTGCCAGCAGCCAAGATCTTGGTAGGGGACATAACTATGGCTACACCTTC. Its translation is CASSQDLGRGHNYGYTF. The chain has TRBV3-1 and TRBJ1-2; possibly TRBD1 for D (6 bases). Germline values: CDR1 LGHDT, CDR2 YNNKEL (reference sequence). The CDR3 is 17 residues long. V shed 0 bases and J shed 1 base, with 15 bases lying between them.

Here the CDR3 DNA reads TGTGCCAGCAGCCCTACAACAGGGTGGGGCTCCTACGAGCAGTACTTC. Translation gives CASSPTTGWGSYEQYF. The V gene is TRBV27, the J gene TRBJ2-7; TRBD1 might be the D (6 bases). V lost 6 bases to trimming and J lost 0 bases, with 18 bases between them. CDR3 length: 16 amino acids. The germline gives CDR1 MNHEY, CDR2 SMNVEV (reference sequence).

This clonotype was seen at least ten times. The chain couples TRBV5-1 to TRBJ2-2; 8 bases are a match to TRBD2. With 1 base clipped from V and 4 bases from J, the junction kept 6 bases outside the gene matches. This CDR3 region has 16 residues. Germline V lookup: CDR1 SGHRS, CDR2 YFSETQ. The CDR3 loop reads CASSLTSGVGTGELFF. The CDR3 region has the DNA TGCGCCAGCAGCTTGACTAGCGGTGTCGGCACCGGGGAGCTGTTTTTT.

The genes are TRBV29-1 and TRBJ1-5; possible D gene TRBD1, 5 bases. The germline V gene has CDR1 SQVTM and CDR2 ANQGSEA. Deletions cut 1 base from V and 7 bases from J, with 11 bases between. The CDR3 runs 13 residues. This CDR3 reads CSVEGGGGQPQHF. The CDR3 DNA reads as TGCAGCGTTGAAGGGGGGGGAGGACAGCCCCAGCATTTT.

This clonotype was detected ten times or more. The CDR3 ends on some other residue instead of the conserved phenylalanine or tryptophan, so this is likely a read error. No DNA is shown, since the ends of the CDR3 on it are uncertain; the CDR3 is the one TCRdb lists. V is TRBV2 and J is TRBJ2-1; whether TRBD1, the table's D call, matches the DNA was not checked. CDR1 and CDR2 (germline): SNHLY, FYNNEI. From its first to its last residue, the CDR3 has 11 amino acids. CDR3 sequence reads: CASSVQDRPRL.

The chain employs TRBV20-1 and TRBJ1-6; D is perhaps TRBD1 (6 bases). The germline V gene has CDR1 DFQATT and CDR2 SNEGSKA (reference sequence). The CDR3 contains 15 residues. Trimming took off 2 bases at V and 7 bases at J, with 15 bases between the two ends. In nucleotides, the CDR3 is TGCAGTGCTAGAACGGGGGGCAGGGGAAATTCACCCCTCCACTTT. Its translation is CSARTGGRGNSPLHF.

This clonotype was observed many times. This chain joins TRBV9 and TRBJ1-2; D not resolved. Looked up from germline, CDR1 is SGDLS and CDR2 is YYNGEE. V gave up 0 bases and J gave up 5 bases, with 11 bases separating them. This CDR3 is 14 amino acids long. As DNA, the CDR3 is TGTGCCAGCAGCGTAGGTGAGGGCCGGTATGGCTACACCTTC. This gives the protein CASSVGEGRYGYTF.

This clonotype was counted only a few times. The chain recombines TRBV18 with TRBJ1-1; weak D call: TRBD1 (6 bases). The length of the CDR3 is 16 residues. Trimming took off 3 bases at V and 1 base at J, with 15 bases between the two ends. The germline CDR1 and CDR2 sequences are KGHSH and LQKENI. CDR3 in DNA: TGTGCCAGCTCACCCTTTTTACAGGGACAGAACACTGAAGCTTTCTTT. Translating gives CASSPFLQGQNTEAFF.

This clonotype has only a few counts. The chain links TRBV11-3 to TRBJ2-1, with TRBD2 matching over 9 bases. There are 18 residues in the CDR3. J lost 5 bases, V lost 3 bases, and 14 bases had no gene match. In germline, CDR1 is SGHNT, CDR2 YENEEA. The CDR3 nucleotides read TGTGCCAGCAGCTTGGGATCCATTTTGGCGGGAGGGGACAATGAGCAGTTCTTC. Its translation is CASSLGSILAGGDNEQFF. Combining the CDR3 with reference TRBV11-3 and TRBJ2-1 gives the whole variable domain EAGVVQSPRYKIIEKKQPVAFWCNPISGHNTLYWYLQNLGQGPELLIRYENEEAVDDSQLPKDRFSAERLKGVDSTLKIQPAELGDSAVYLCASSLGSILAGGDNEQFFGPGTRLTVL.

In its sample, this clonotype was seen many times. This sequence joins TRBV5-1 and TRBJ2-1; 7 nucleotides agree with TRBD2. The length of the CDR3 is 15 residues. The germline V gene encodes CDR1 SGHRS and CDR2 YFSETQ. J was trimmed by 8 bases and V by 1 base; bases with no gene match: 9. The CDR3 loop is CASSLKRDPLDEQFF. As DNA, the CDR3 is TGCGCCAGCAGCTTGAAGCGGGACCCGCTTGATGAGCAGTTCTTC. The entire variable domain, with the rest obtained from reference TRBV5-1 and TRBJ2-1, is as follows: KAGVTQTPRYLIKTRGQQVTLSCSPISGHRSVSWYQQTPGQGLQFLFEYFSETQRNKGNFPGRFSGRQFSNSRSEMNVSTLELGDSALYLCASSLKRDPLDEQFFGPGTRLTVL.

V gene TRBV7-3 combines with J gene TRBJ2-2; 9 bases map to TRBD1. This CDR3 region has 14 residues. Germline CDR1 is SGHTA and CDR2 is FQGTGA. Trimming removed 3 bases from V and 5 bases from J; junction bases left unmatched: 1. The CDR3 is CASSLGQGTGELFF. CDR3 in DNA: TGTGCCAGCAGCTTGGGACAGGGAACCGGGGAGCTGTTTTTT.

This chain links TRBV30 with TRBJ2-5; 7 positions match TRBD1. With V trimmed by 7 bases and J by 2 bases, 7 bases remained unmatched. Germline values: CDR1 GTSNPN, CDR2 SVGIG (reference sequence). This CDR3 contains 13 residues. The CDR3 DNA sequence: TGTGCCTTGGAAGGACAGGTTCAAGAGACCCAGTACTTC. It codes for CALEGQVQETQYF.

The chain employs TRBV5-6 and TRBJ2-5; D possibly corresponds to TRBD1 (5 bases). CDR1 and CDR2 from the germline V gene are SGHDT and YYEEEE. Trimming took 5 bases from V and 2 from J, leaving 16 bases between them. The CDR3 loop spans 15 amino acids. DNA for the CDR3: TGTGCCAGCAGTCCCCTTGGTGGGGCTCAAGAGACCCAGTACTTC. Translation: CASSPLGGAQETQYF. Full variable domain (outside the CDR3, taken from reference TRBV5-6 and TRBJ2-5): DAGVTQSPTHLIKTRGQQVTLRCSPKSGHDTVSWYQQALGQGPQFIFQYYEEEERQRGNFPDRFSGHQFPNYSSELNVNALLLGDSALYLCASSPLGGAQETQYFGPGTRLLVL.

CDR3 bases: TGCAGCGTTTATATGGGGCAAATACCCACGGGGACCCAGTACTTC. Translated, it gives CSVYMGQIPTGTQYF. This chain connects TRBV29-1 to TRBJ2-5, with D perhaps matching TRBD1 (5 bases). The CDR3 loop spans 15 amino acids. The germline gives CDR1 SQVTM, CDR2 ANQGSEA. Trimming took 5 bases from V and 7 from J, leaving 23 bases between them.

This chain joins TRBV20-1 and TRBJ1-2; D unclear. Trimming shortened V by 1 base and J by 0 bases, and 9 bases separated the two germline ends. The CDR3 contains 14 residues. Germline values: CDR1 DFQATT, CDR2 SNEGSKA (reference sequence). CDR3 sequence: CSARGQGANYGYTF. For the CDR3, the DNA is TGCAGTGCTAGAGGTCAAGGAGCTAACTATGGCTACACCTTC.

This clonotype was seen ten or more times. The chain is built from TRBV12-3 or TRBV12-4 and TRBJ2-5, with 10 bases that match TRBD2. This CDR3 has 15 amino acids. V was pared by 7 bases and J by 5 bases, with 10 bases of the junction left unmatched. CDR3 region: CASTLASGRTETQYF. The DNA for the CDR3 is TGTGCCAGCACTTTGGCTAGCGGGAGAACGGAGACCCAGTACTTC.

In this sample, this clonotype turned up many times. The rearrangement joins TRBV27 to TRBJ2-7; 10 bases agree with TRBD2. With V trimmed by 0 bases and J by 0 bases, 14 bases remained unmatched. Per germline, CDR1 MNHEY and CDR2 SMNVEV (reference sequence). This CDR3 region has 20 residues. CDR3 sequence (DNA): TGTGCCAGCAGTTTATCTCGGAGGGGCCTCAGACTAGCGGGCTCCTACGAGCAGTACTTC. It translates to CASSLSRRGLRLAGSYEQYF.

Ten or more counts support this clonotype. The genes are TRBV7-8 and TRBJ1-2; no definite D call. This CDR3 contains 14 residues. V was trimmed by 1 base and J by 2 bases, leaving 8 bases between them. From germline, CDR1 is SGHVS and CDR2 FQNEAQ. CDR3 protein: CASSLEGRNYGYTF. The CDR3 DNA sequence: TGTGCCAGCAGCTTAGAGGGCAGAAACTATGGCTACACCTTC.